This paragraph reports one TCR beta chain. There is no known antigen for this receptor. No base qualities exist here, and no much larger clone lies one base off it. The sample originates from a study of T cell responses to AZD1222 COVID-19 vaccine (dated by TCRdb to the early 2020s). Background for the entire study: A total of 240 or so trial participants underwent TCR sequencing, of whom approximately 200 had received two doses of AZD1222 and 26 had received two doses of the MenACWY control vaccine. Trial participants were enrolled into age subgroups of 18-55, 56-69 and 70-plus years, which contained roughly 140, 27 and 60 TCR-sequenced participants, respectively. Points the paper makes about the study in general: In the small 56-69-year group, the increase in depth fell short of significance, most likely because of low power. Conclusions about previously exposed vaccinees were limited because only a handful of AZD1222 recipients were SARS-CoV-2 seropositive at baseline. Reportedly, almost half of the unique spike-specific TCRs recognized epitopes lying outside the regions that are mutated in the B.1.351 and B.1.1.7 variants. A significant rise in spike-specific TCR breadth and depth was observed after two AZD1222 doses relative to day 0 and relative to MenACWY recipients. No day 14 peak-response samples were available, so repertoires were characterized only after the peak T cell response. Vaccine-associated CD4 TCRs spanned the whole spike protein, with dominant responses in regions 160-218 and 743-854. Participants were mostly white British, with more females than males. The authors suggested clonal diversity may have been underestimated.

According to the germline V gene, CDR1 reads SGHDT and CDR2 reads YYEEEE. V is shortened by 1 base, J by 4 bases, and the region joining them spans 6 bases. The CDR3 runs 13 amino acids, cysteine and phenylalanine included. The only DNA kept is the CDR3, 39 bases in frame from the first base. The intended sense of this specimen's time point label: sample from adult after SARS-CoV-2 infection, after symptom onset. A couple of convalescent COVID-19 patients, sampled after symptom onset from adults with prior SARS-CoV-2 infection, were also TCR-sequenced for comparison. The CDR3 regions of human TCRbeta chains were subjected to immunosequencing. The study's processing was this. TCRs in the repertoires were compared against a reference library of SARS-CoV-2-specific TCRs that had been generated with the MIRA antigen-specificity platform. Breadth was defined as the fraction of unique TCRs that were SARS-CoV-2-associated. Depth was defined as the fraction of total T cells that were SARS-CoV-2-associated. Using the MIRA data, each spike-specific TCR was assigned both to the spike region to which the TCR was reactive and to a CD4 or CD8 class. Log10-transformed breadth and depth values were compared by one-way ANOVA with Sidak's multiple comparisons tests. In its TCRdb copy, this immuneACCESS table keeps in-frame sequences only and misses some clones. Where compared with another copy, unresolved V genes explain less than half of these, and the others have no known cause. The DNA was the basis for D and trimming; V, J and clone size are from that table. The sample records about 150,000 clones, about 88% of which are singletons. Just under 7% of the sample is taken by the ten largest.

The TCR sequence derives from an adult who had recovered from COVID-19. This sequence uses TRBV5-6 and TRBJ1-5, with the D gene too uncertain to name. The sample consisted of peripheral blood, taken after recovery from COVID-19. The DNA reads as follows: TGTGCCAGCAGCTTGACAGTTAATCAGCCCCAGCATTTT. Its product reads: CASSLTVNQPQHF. Here the CDR3 is joined to the reference TRBV5-6 and TRBJ1-5 genes, and the full variable domain is: DAGVTQSPTHLIKTRGQQVTLRCSPKSGHDTVSWYQQALGQGPQFIFQYYEEEERQRGNFPDRFSGHQFPNYSSELNVNALLLGDSALYLCASSLTVNQPQHFGDGTRLSIL.